This T cell receptor beta chain comes out of a study of T cell responses to AZD1222 COVID-19 vaccine. The assay was immunoSEQ multiplex PCR, and TCRdb's table has in-frame clones only and misses some. This repertoire shows some 150,000 clones, about 87% found once; its top ten account for around 3%. The germline V and J ends were trimmed by 2 bases and 6 bases, with 5 bases remaining between them. The CDR3 runs to 12 residues. This clone was picked up a small number of times. The clonotype was recovered from an adult in good health. Sequences were derived from peripheral blood, sampled on day 0 of AZD1222 vaccination. V gene TRBV23-1 combines with J gene TRBJ2-1; D not resolved. TRBV23-1 is flagged as an ORF with uncertain function. CDR3 DNA: TGCGCCAGCAGTCAAGGGGTCAATGAGCAGTTCTTC. Its translation is CASSQGVNEQFF.